This TCR beta chain stems from a study of T cell repertoires in cytomegalovirus infection. In the study overall: Evidence of both CMV infection and a matching HLA type came from public TCR beta signatures. Study findings and constraints: HLA-C-restricted CMV-specific TCR beta clonotypes were dominant in the ex vivo response. Totalled public TCR beta family frequency picked out people who carried CMV plus the relevant HLA.

For this clonotype: No antigen is known for it.

TCRdb reprocessed the reads with MiXCR, giving one entry per CDR3 protein. The table has 560,000 or so distinct CDR3 sequences, about 15% seen once. This CDR3 contains 12 residues. V was pared by 11 bases and J by 10 bases, with 18 bases between. The germline V gene encodes CDR1 MNHEY and CDR2 SMNVEV (reference sequence). The clonotype comes from a human donor in good health (CMV status not recorded). Some clones in this sample may be carry-over from other donors' samples. Specimen: CD8+ T cells from PBMCs. The gene calls are TRBV27 and TRBJ2-1; a possible D gene is TRBD1 (5 bases). The CDR3 DNA reads TGTGCCGTCGCCCTCTCAGGGTCGGAGCAGTTCTTC. Translation gives CAVALSGSEQFF.